These 18 T cell receptor beta chains were all obtained from the same sample, sequenced in a study of human T cells and chemical hapten exposure. One entry per CDR3 protein, called by TCRdb with MiXCR from the RACE reads. The table lists 33,000 or so distinct CDR3 sequences, about 12% of them singletons, with more than 1.5% in the top ten. Time point indicated: pre-sensitization, week 0. Treatment defined: therapeutic diphenylcyclopropenone sensitization with weekly scalp DPC. Researchers extracted total RNA from unfractionated whole blood. Sequenced material: whole blood, taken in connection with sensitization to the hapten diphenylcyclopropenone (DPC). These receptors were obtained from a woman between 35 and 50 years old with alopecia areata. Some clones in this sample may be carry-over from other donors' samples.

This clonotype came up a few times. CDR3 residues: CASRPDPGQVRELFF. CDR3 nucleotide sequence: TGCGCCAGCAGGCCGGACCCCGGGCAAGTCCGGGAGCTGTTTTTT. V and J are TRBV5-1 and TRBJ2-2; D is ambiguous. This CDR3 contains 15 residues. The germline CDR1 and CDR2 sequences are SGHRS and YFSETQ. Trimming pared 5 bases from V and 9 bases from J, leaving 20 bases between.

This clonotype was recorded many times. This rearrangement joins TRBV20-1 to TRBJ2-2; D gene unclear. The CDR3 has 14 amino acids. Germline V gene sequence: CDR1 DFQATT, CDR2 SNEGSKA (reference sequence). V was shortened by 3 bases and J by 8 bases, with 16 bases between the two germline ends. The CDR3 protein is CSASSRPQLGELFF. In nucleotides, the CDR3 is TGCAGTGCTAGTTCACGGCCGCAGCTGGGGGAGCTGTTTTTT.

The chain joins TRBV7-6 to TRBJ2-5, with 8 bases fitting TRBD2. The V gene end was trimmed by 5 bases and the J gene end by 1 base; junction bases not matched to a gene: 9. Germline V gene lookup returns CDR1 SGHVS and CDR2 FNYEAQ. This CDR3 spans 16 amino acids. This CDR3 reads CASSPSGSGTQETQYF. CDR3 sequence (DNA): TGTGCCAGCAGCCCCTCTGGTAGCGGGACCCAAGAGACCCAGTACTTC.

This clonotype occurred a few times. The rearrangement uses TRBV3-1 and TRBJ2-3; D not certain. The V and J ends lost 4 bases and 4 bases respectively, with 9 bases between them. This CDR3 has 13 amino acids. Germline CDR1 reads LGHDT; CDR2 reads YNNKEL (reference sequence). The chain's CDR3 is CASSLIRSDTQYF. CDR3 nucleotide sequence: TGTGCCAGCAGCCTCATAAGGTCAGATACGCAGTATTTT.

The genes are TRBV21-1 and TRBJ1-1; the D call TRBD1 from the table was never checked on the DNA. TRBV21-1 is assigned pseudogene status. This CDR3 spans 13 amino acids. For the CDR3, the DNA is TGTGCCAGCAGCAACCGGACAGTCCCTGAAGCTTTCTTT. This codes for CASSNRTVPEAFF.

This clonotype appeared many times. The J gene is TRBJ2-7, the V gene TRBV7-9; D gene unclear. Per germline, CDR1 SEHNR and CDR2 FQNEAQ (reference sequence). The CDR3 spans 9 residues. Trimming left V 8 bases short and J 5 bases short, with 4 bases between. CDR3 amino acids: CASLHEQYF. The DNA of the CDR3 is TGTGCCAGCCTACACGAGCAGTACTTC.

This clonotype was seen many times. The rearrangement uses TRBV18 and TRBJ2-7; 8 nucleotides match TRBD2. The CDR3 contains 16 residues. With V trimmed by 0 bases and J by 2 bases, 6 bases remained unmatched. Germline V lookup: CDR1 KGHSH, CDR2 LQKENI. The CDR3 bases are TGTGCCAGCTCACCACCTCAGCGGGGGCAAACCTACGAGCAGTACTTC. It yields the protein CASSPPQRGQTYEQYF.

This clonotype has only a few counts. The chain employs TRBV29-1 and TRBJ2-3; D is possibly TRBD2 (5 bases). Germline V CDR1 and CDR2: SQVTM, ANQGSEA. The germline V and J ends were trimmed by 8 bases and 6 bases, with 15 bases remaining between them. This CDR3 is built from 12 residues. The CDR3 loop reads CSLGSGEDTQYF. The DNA of the CDR3 is TGCAGCCTTGGGTCCGGGGAGGATACGCAGTATTTT.

This clonotype was counted ten times or more. The gene calls are TRBV4-3 and TRBJ2-3; TRBD1 might be the D (6 bases). Per germline, CDR1 LGHNA and CDR2 YSLEER. V gave up 0 bases and J gave up 2 bases, with 12 bases separating them. This CDR3 has 16 residues. This CDR3 is CASSQEYRAPTDTQYF. CDR3 in DNA: TGCGCCAGCAGCCAAGAGTACAGGGCGCCCACAGATACGCAGTATTTT.

This clonotype has ten or more counts. The chain links TRBV7-8 to TRBJ2-5; TRBD2 matches 7 bases. This CDR3 region has 15 residues. The J segment lost 3 bases and the V segment lost 1 base, leaving 5 bases of the junction unmatched. The germline CDR1 and CDR2 sequences are SGHVS and FQNEAQ. Here the CDR3 DNA reads TGTGCCAGCAGCTTAGACGGGGGGACCGAAGAGACCCAGTACTTC. It is translated as CASSLDGGTEETQYF.

There are many counts of this clonotype. The rearrangement links TRBV11-2 to TRBJ2-4, with D possibly being TRBD1 (6 bases). Germline-derived CDR1 and CDR2 are SGHAT and FQNNGV. V lost 5 bases and J lost 0, with 17 bases in between. This CDR3 has 17 residues. The CDR3 protein is CASSPTRTALAKNIQYF. The CDR3 DNA is TGTGCCAGCAGCCCCACGCGGACAGCCCTAGCCAAAAACATTCAGTACTTC.

Only a few counts were recorded for this clonotype. J is TRBJ2-6 and V is TRBV28; 11 nucleotides line up with TRBD2. This CDR3 region has 16 residues. With 8 bases clipped from V and 3 bases from J, the junction kept 6 bases outside the gene matches. CDR1 is MDHEN, CDR2 SYDVKM, per germline. The CDR3 DNA sequence: TGTGCCAGCGCGGTAGCGGGGGGGTTTGGGGCCAACGTCCTGACTTTC. Amino acid sequence: CASAVAGGFGANVLTF.

This clonotype was counted ten times or more. The chain employs TRBV2 and TRBJ2-6; D unresolved. V shed 3 bases and J shed 3 bases, with 6 bases lying between them. CDR1 is SNHLY and CDR2 is FYNNEI in the germline V gene. This CDR3 comprises 14 residues. The CDR3 DNA is TGTGCCAGCAGTGAGAACTTTGGGGCCAACGTCCTGACTTTC. Its translation is CASSENFGANVLTF. The full variable domain, completed using reference TRBV2 and TRBJ2-6, is EPEVTQTPSHQVTQMGQEVILRCVPISNHLYFYWYRQILGQKVEFLVSFYNNEISEKSEIFDDQFSVERPDGSNFTLKIRSTKLEDSAMYFCASSENFGANVLTFGAGSRLTVL.

The sample holds many counts of this clonotype. The chain couples TRBV7-8 to TRBJ2-7; the D is unclear. From germline, CDR1 is SGHVS and CDR2 FQNEAQ. V was shortened by 5 bases and J by 0 bases, with 5 bases between the two germline ends. The CDR3 loop spans 12 amino acids. CDR3 in DNA: TGTGCCAGCAGCGTACGCTCCTACGAGCAGTACTTC. It is translated as CASSVRSYEQYF.

The chain uses TRBV2 and TRBJ2-5, with TRBD1 matching over 9 bases. With 10 bases clipped from V and 5 bases from J, the junction kept 8 bases outside the gene matches. The V gene's germline CDR1 is SNHLY and CDR2 FYNNEI. The CDR3 contains 13 residues. DNA for the CDR3: TGTGCCAAAGCGGGGACAGGGAGTGAGACCCAGTACTTC. As protein: CAKAGTGSETQYF.

This clonotype was detected many times. This sequence joins TRBV5-4 and TRBJ2-1; TRBD1 might be the D (5 bases). From germline, CDR1 is SGHNT and CDR2 YYREEE (reference sequence). Trimming removed 2 bases from V and 7 bases from J, with 10 bases in between. The CDR3 loop spans 13 amino acids. The chain's CDR3 is CASSLDSGNEQFF. The DNA for the CDR3 is TGTGCCAGCAGCTTAGACAGTGGGAATGAGCAGTTCTTC.

Relative to its sample, this clonotype is medium-sized. V and J are TRBV6-6 and TRBJ2-3; D remains unclear. The CDR3 is 12 residues long. Trimming pared 4 bases from V and 7 bases from J, leaving 9 bases between. From germline, CDR1 is MNHNY and CDR2 SVGAGI (reference sequence). The DNA of the CDR3 is TGTGCCAGCAGTTTAAGAGGTCATACGCAGTATTTT. Its translation is CASSLRGHTQYF.

Ten or more counts support this clonotype. V usage is TRBV11-2 and J usage is TRBJ2-3; 11 bases align to TRBD2. CDR1 and CDR2 (germline): SGHAT, FQNNGV. The CDR3 length is 14 residues. Germline trimming cut 5 bases from V and 5 bases from J; bases unmatched to any gene: 3. Written as DNA, the CDR3 is TGTGCCAGCAGCGATAGCGGGGGGGGAGATACGCAGTATTTT. This codes for CASSDSGGGDTQYF.